The next 5 T cell receptor beta chains were all read from a single sample in a study of blood T cell repertoires in COVID-19. Clones were sequenced by immunoSEQ multiplex PCR, and TCRdb holds only the in-frame ones, with some missing. Among 230,000 or so clones, about nine tenths were seen once, and the ten largest hold about 4%. Sequencing used PBMCs or T cells enriched from blood (not recorded which). These receptors all come from a woman aged 40 to 55 with acute COVID-19.

The genes are TRBV14 and TRBJ1-2; 9 nucleotides align to TRBD1. CDR1 SGHDN and CDR2 FVKESK come from the germline V gene. J gave up 7 bases and V 0 bases, and 3 bases lay outside the gene matches. This CDR3 is 14 amino acids long. CDR3 amino acids: CASSQEWTGVGYTF. The CDR3 DNA reads as TGTGCCAGCAGCCAAGAGTGGACAGGGGTTGGCTACACCTTC.

This clone appeared once. The J gene is TRBJ1-2, the V gene TRBV6-1; TRBD1 matches at 8 bases. The CDR3 loop spans 15 amino acids. The V segment lost 0 bases and the J segment 4 bases; nucleotides outside the gene matches: 4. Germline-derived CDR1 and CDR2 are MNHNS and SASEGT. The CDR3 DNA sequence: TGTGCCAGCAGTGAAGCGGGGACAGGTTCCTATGGCTACACCTTC. Encoded protein: CASSEAGTGSYGYTF.

The rearrangement uses TRBV27 and TRBJ1-5; D is ambiguous. This CDR3 contains 14 residues. Trimming shortened V by 3 bases and J by 2 bases, and 8 bases separated the two germline ends. CDR1 is MNHEY, CDR2 SMNVEV, per germline (reference sequence). This CDR3 reads CASSFLTGNQPQHF. The CDR3, as DNA: TGTGCCAGCAGTTTTTTAACAGGCAATCAGCCCCAGCATTTT.

The chain combines TRBV5-5 with TRBJ1-2; 7 nucleotides agree with TRBD1. The CDR3 has 15 amino acids. From germline, CDR1 is SGHKS and CDR2 YYEKEE (reference sequence). J was trimmed by 4 bases and V by 0 bases; bases with no gene match: 6. The DNA of the CDR3 is TGTGCCAGCAGCTTGGCCGGGACAGACACCTATGGCTACACCTTC. As protein: CASSLAGTDTYGYTF.

The chain recombines TRBV3-1 (or the pseudogene TRBV3-2) with TRBJ1-2; 11 bases line up with TRBD1. After removal of 5 bases from V and 8 bases from J, the junction contained 10 bases not matched to a gene. The CDR3 contains 15 residues. In germline, CDR1 is LGHDT, CDR2 YNNKEL (reference sequence). CDR3 loop: CASSIRTGGLGGYTF. The CDR3 nucleotides read TGTGCCAGCAGCATTCGGACAGGGGGCTTGGGAGGCTACACCTTC.